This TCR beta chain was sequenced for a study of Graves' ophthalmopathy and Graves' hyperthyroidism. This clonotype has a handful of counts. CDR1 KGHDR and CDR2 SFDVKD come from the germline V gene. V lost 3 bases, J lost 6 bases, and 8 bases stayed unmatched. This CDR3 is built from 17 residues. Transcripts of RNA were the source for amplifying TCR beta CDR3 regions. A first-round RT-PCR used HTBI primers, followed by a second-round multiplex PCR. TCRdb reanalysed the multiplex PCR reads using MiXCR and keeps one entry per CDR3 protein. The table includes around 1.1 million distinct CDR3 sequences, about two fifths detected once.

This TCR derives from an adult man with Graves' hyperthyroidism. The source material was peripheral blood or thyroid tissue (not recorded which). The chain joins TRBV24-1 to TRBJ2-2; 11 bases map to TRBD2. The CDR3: CATSDPTSGGRSGELFF. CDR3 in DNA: TGTGCCACCAGTGATCCCACTAGCGGGGGCCGATCCGGGGAGCTGTTTTTT.